Given below is one TCR beta chain in context. Per the study methods: Using reference gene primer amplification, nucleated cell counts were estimated. Generated by immunoSEQ multiplex PCR, the TCRdb table keeps only in-frame clones and is missing some. The V and J calls and clone size come from that table; D and trimming were worked out from the DNA. The table includes 90,000 to 140,000 clones, 85% detected once. The data are from a study of blood T cell repertoires in COVID-19. CDR1 and CDR2 (germline): SNHLY, FYNNEI. The CDR3 is made up of 18 amino acids. V trimming: 5 bases; J trimming: 7 bases; junction bases outside the gene matches: 17.

The chain joins TRBV2 to TRBJ1-4; 9 bases are a match to TRBD1. This sequence was found in a man in his fifties or sixties with acute or convalescent COVID-19. The source material was peripheral blood. CDR3 in amino acids: CASSKRGQGRVGSEKLFF. For the CDR3, the DNA is TGTGCCAGCAGTAAAAGGGGACAGGGACGAGTGGGGAGTGAAAAACTGTTTTTT.